The 7 T cell receptor beta chains listed next were all sequenced from one sample in a study of neurological immune-mediated disorders. TCRdb independently ran MiXCR on the 5' RACE reads; one entry per CDR3 protein. The sample includes approximately 66,000 distinct CDR3 sequences, less than 5.5% of them seen just once. Source material: PBMCs. The receptors originated from a man between 25 and 39 years old with multiple sclerosis.

This clonotype was counted only a few times. The gene calls are TRBV29-1 and TRBJ1-1, with D maybe TRBD1 (5 bases). Germline V gene lookup returns CDR1 SQVTM and CDR2 ANQGSEA. The CDR3 loop spans 14 amino acids. Trimming removed 7 bases from V and 5 bases from J, with 20 bases in between. DNA of the CDR3: TGCAGCGCCACGAGTGGGGGTGTAGGAACTGAAGCTTTCTTT. Its translation is CSATSGGVGTEAFF.

This clonotype was recorded many times. The chain links TRBV5-5 to TRBJ2-5; D unclear. Germline-derived CDR1 and CDR2 are SGHKS and YYEKEE (reference sequence). Deletions cut 6 bases from V and 2 bases from J, with 5 bases between. The CDR3 runs to 11 residues. The CDR3 is CASIRQETQYF. The CDR3 region has the DNA TGTGCCAGCATCCGACAAGAGACCCAGTACTTC.

This clonotype has a handful of counts. The V gene is TRBV5-1, the J gene TRBJ2-3; 7 bases align to TRBD1. Losses at the gene ends were 2 bases for V and 0 bases for J; bases not matched to a gene: 3. The CDR3 loop spans 15 amino acids. CDR1 is SGHRS and CDR2 is YFSETQ in the germline V gene. This CDR3 is CASSLRGQSTDTQYF. The CDR3 DNA is TGCGCCAGCAGCTTACGGGGACAGAGCACAGATACGCAGTATTTT. Looking up the rest from reference TRBV5-1 and TRBJ2-3 gives the full variable domain: KAGVTQTPRYLIKTRGQQVTLSCSPISGHRSVSWYQQTPGQGLQFLFEYFSETQRNKGNFPGRFSGRQFSNSRSEMNVSTLELGDSALYLCASSLRGQSTDTQYFGPGTRLTVL.

This clonotype was seen at least ten times. The V call is TRBV5-6, the J call TRBJ2-5, with a weak D call TRBD1 (6 bases). CDR1 and CDR2 from the germline V gene are SGHDT and YYEEEE. Trimming pared 4 bases from V and 5 bases from J, leaving 9 bases between. The CDR3 spans 12 residues. The CDR3, as DNA: TGTGCCAGCAGCCTCAGGGGCGAGACCCAGTACTTC. It encodes CASSLRGETQYF.

This clonotype appeared many times. The chain uses TRBV5-1 and TRBJ2-1, with D possibly TRBD2 on 7 matching bases. This CDR3 has 16 residues. V shed 0 bases and J shed 3 bases, with 13 bases lying between them. Germline assignment: CDR1 SGHRS and CDR2 YFSETQ. CDR3 in DNA: TGCGCCAGCAGCTTGGCCCCGGGGGGCAACTACAATGAGCAGTTCTTC. Its translation is CASSLAPGGNYNEQFF.

This clonotype was observed many times. This chain uses TRBV12-3 or TRBV12-4 with TRBJ2-6; no firm D call. CDR3 length: 16 amino acids. Trimming took 8 bases from V and 0 from J, leaving 14 bases between them. The CDR3 reads CASFRTAPSGANVLTF. CDR3 in DNA: TGTGCCAGCTTTAGAACAGCACCCTCTGGGGCCAACGTCCTGACTTTC.

This clonotype was counted only a few times. The chain recombines TRBV20-1 with TRBJ2-3, with D possibly TRBD1 on 5 matching bases. V lost 6 bases to trimming and J lost 1 base, with 8 bases between them. The germline gives CDR1 DFQATT, CDR2 SNEGSKA (reference sequence). The CDR3 has 12 amino acids. This CDR3 is CSAPQGTDTQYF. The CDR3 DNA follows: TGCAGTGCCCCACAGGGCACAGATACGCAGTATTTT.